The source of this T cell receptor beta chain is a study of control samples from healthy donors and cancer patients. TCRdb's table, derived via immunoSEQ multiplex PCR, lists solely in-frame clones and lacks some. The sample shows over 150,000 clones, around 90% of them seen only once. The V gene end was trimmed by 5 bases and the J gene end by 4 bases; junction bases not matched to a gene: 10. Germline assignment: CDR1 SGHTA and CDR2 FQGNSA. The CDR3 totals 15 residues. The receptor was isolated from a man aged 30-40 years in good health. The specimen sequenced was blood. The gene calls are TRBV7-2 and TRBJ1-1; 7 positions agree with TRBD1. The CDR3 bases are TGTGCCAGCAGCCCGCGGACAGGCAGGGGCACTGAAGCTTTCTTT. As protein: CASSPRTGRGTEAFF.